Below, 29 T cell receptor beta chains from the same sample are listed, as sequenced in a study of T cell responses to AZD1222 COVID-19 vaccine. Assay used: immunoSEQ multiplex PCR; TCRdb lists only in-frame clones, some missing. In the table there are tens of thousands of clones, about 86% of which are singletons. The material was peripheral blood, obtained on day 0 of AZD1222 vaccination. Receptor source: an adult in good health.

CDR3 coding DNA: TGTGCCAGCAGTTCAATCTCCGGGACTAGCGGGTTTCGGAACTACGAGCAGTACTTC. Translated: CASSSISGTSGFRNYEQYF. The chain has TRBV27 and TRBJ2-7; 12 positions match TRBD2. Germline V CDR1 and CDR2: MNHEY, SMNVEV (reference sequence). Trimming removed 4 bases from V and 3 bases from J; junction bases left unmatched: 16. The CDR3 extends over 19 amino acids.

V is TRBV10-3 and J is TRBJ1-1; D gene unclear. This CDR3 is built from 13 residues. The V end was cut by 7 bases, the J end by 1 base, with 10 bases between. Germline V CDR1 and CDR2: ENHRY, SYGVKD. In nucleotides, the CDR3 is TGTGCCATCAACCGACGGGAGAACACTGAAGCTTTCTTT. Amino acid sequence: CAINRRENTEAFF.

The chain combines TRBV7-2 with TRBJ1-6; a possible D gene is TRBD1 (6 bases). This CDR3 region has 16 residues. Trimming stripped 5 bases from V and 14 bases from J, with 25 bases between. Germline V gives CDR1 SGHTA, CDR2 FQGNSA. CDR3 protein: CASSASGGAPLGSLHF. The CDR3 region has the DNA TGTGCCAGCAGCGCCTCGGGGGGCGCACCTCTCGGGTCCCTCCACTTT.

This clone was detected a few times. The chain uses TRBV3-1 (or the pseudogene TRBV3-2) and TRBJ2-2; tentatively, D is TRBD2 (6 bases). V gave up 2 bases and J gave up 9 bases, with 13 bases separating them. The length of the CDR3 is 14 residues. Germline V CDR1 and CDR2: LGHDT, YNNKEL (reference sequence). Written as DNA, the CDR3 is TGTGCCAGCAGCCAACAGGACGGGACTCGGGAGCTGTTTTTT. Amino acid sequence: CASSQQDGTRELFF.

The CDR3 DNA is TGTGCTAGTGGTTTACGGCGGGGCTATAATTCACCCCTCCACTTT. Protein sequence: CASGLRRGYNSPLHF. This chain joins TRBV12-5 and TRBJ1-6; D is undetermined. Trimming pared 3 bases from V and 3 bases from J, leaving 9 bases between. The CDR3 spans 15 residues. Per the germline V gene, CDR1 is LGHNT and CDR2 is FRNRAP.

The chain couples TRBV6-1 to TRBJ1-2; TRBD1 matches at 9 bases. There are 14 residues in the CDR3. Germline V lookup: CDR1 MNHNS, CDR2 SASEGT. V dropped 2 bases and J dropped 14; count of bases not matched to a gene: 12. The CDR3 here is CASSEYETGGSATF. As DNA, the CDR3 is TGTGCCAGCAGTGAATACGAGACAGGGGGATCTGCAACCTTC.

This clone was picked up one time. V is TRBV4-2 and J is TRBJ2-3; D is unclear. Germline V gives CDR1 LGHNA, CDR2 YNFKEQ. Deletions cut 0 bases from V and 6 bases from J, with 10 bases between. The CDR3 covers 14 residues. The CDR3 sequence: CASSQDLGTDTQYF. The CDR3, as DNA: TGTGCCAGCAGCCAAGATCTAGGAACCGATACGCAGTATTTT.

The V call is TRBV28, the J call TRBJ1-2; no reliable D call. Germline CDR1 is MDHEN and CDR2 is SYDVKM. The length of the CDR3 is 15 residues. The V and J ends lost 0 bases and 4 bases respectively, with 12 bases between them. The CDR3 DNA is TGTGCCAGCAGTTTATGGTCCGGGGTGGGCTATGGCTACACCTTC. It specifies CASSLWSGVGYGYTF.

With regard to this clone: Distinct nucleotide sequences in the sample also encode this CDR3. The V gene is TRBV7-9, the J gene TRBJ1-5; tentatively, D is TRBD1 (5 bases). Germline V gene data show CDR1 as SEHNR and CDR2 as FQNEAQ (reference sequence). Trimming pared 2 bases from V and 2 bases from J, leaving 7 bases between. The CDR3 spans 14 residues. CDR3 protein: CASSLQGGNQPQHF. DNA for the CDR3: TGTGCCAGCAGCTTACAGGGCGGCAATCAGCCCCAGCATTTT.

This clone was found once. CDR3 protein: CASSSQGVSTDTQYF. The CDR3, as DNA: TGTGCCAGCAGCTCCCAGGGGGTAAGCACAGATACGCAGTATTTT. The chain combines TRBV7-2 with TRBJ2-3; 7 bases map to TRBD1. V dropped 4 bases and J dropped 0; count of bases not matched to a gene: 4. The CDR3 is 15 residues long. CDR1 SGHTA and CDR2 FQGNSA come from the germline V gene.

This rearrangement joins TRBV19 to TRBJ2-7; D is undetermined. Germline lookup yields CDR1 LNHDA and CDR2 SQIVND (reference sequence). CDR3 length: 13 amino acids. With 3 bases removed from V and 1 base from J, the gap between germline ends came to 7 bases. The CDR3 nucleotides read TGTGCCAGTAGTATTGGGAAGTCCTACGAGCAGTACTTC. Amino acids: CASSIGKSYEQYF.

In this sample, this clone turned up a few times. The gene calls are TRBV7-2 and TRBJ2-5, with a weak D call TRBD1 (6 bases). The ends were cut back, 2 bases at V and 1 base at J, with 14 bases in the middle. Germline V lookup: CDR1 SGHTA, CDR2 FQGNSA. This CDR3 has 16 amino acids. The CDR3 DNA follows: TGTGCCAGCAGCTTACAGCACGGGACAATCCAAGAGACCCAGTACTTC. Protein: CASSLQHGTIQETQYF.

CDR3 nucleotides: TGTGCCAGCAGTTTAGACAGGGGGCCGGCTTTCTTT. Translation: CASSLDRGPAFF. The V call is TRBV28, the J call TRBJ1-1; the match to TRBD1 covers 10 bases. V gave up 2 bases and J gave up 11 bases; unmatched junction bases: 2. Germline CDR1 reads MDHEN; CDR2 reads SYDVKM. The CDR3 consists of 12 residues.

The rearrangement joins TRBV7-8 to TRBJ1-6; 9 bases are shared with TRBD1. Germline CDR1 SGHVS, CDR2 FQNEAQ. The CDR3 has 14 residues. Trimming at V came to 5 bases and at J to 8 bases, leaving 4 bases not matched to a gene. The CDR3 protein is CASSLGTGHSPLHF. The DNA for the CDR3 is TGTGCCAGCAGCCTGGGGACAGGGCATTCACCCCTCCACTTT.

The rearrangement joins TRBV25-1 to TRBJ1-6; no reliable D call. Trimming took 5 bases from V and 0 from J, leaving 11 bases between them. CDR1 is MGHDK and CDR2 is SYGVNS in the germline V gene. The CDR3 is 16 amino acids. The chain's CDR3 is CASSLSTSSYNSPLHF. CDR3 coding DNA: TGTGCCAGCAGTTTGAGTACGAGCTCCTATAATTCACCCCTCCACTTT.

The table lists this clone with a few counts. The V call is TRBV30, the J call TRBJ2-1; 10 bases match TRBD2. Trimming took 4 bases from V and 7 from J; bases not matched to a gene: 10. The CDR3 has 15 amino acids. Germline assignment: CDR1 GTSNPN and CDR2 SVGIG (reference sequence). The CDR3 sequence: CAWITSGILRNEQFF. CDR3 in DNA: TGTGCCTGGATCACTAGCGGGATTCTTAGGAATGAGCAGTTCTTC.

The chain is built from TRBV2 and TRBJ2-1; tentative D call: TRBD2 (6 bases). The V end lost 6 bases, the J end lost 7 bases, and 19 bases lay between the germline ends. This CDR3 is 15 amino acids long. Germline lookup yields CDR1 SNHLY and CDR2 FYNNEI. In DNA form, the CDR3 reads TGTGCCAGCAGGGACGATCTGGCGGGATGGAATGAGCAGTTCTTC. Translated: CASRDDLAGWNEQFF.

The V gene is TRBV5-4, the J gene TRBJ2-7, with 11 bases lining up with TRBD2. This CDR3 contains 16 residues. Germline lookup yields CDR1 SGHNT and CDR2 YYREEE (reference sequence). The V and J ends lost 4 bases and 9 bases, in that order; junction bases with no gene match: 15. The CDR3 DNA sequence: TGTGCCAGCAGCATATTTCACGGGACTAGCGGCATGGGGCAGTACTTC. As protein: CASSIFHGTSGMGQYF.

The gene calls are TRBV7-2 and TRBJ2-7; D gene uncertain. Germline V gene lookup returns CDR1 SGHTA and CDR2 FQGNSA. The CDR3 is made up of 13 amino acids. The germline V and J ends were trimmed by 4 bases and 6 bases, with 13 bases remaining between them. This CDR3 reads CASSSKLETEQYF. In nucleotides, the CDR3 is TGTGCCAGCAGCTCAAAACTCGAGACCGAGCAGTACTTC.

V gene TRBV5-4 combines with J gene TRBJ2-6; no clear D gene. The V end was cut by 0 bases, the J end by 0 bases, with 7 bases between. The CDR3 spans 16 residues. The germline V gene encodes CDR1 SGHNT and CDR2 YYREEE (reference sequence). This CDR3 is CASSLALSSGANVLTF. In DNA, the CDR3 is TGTGCCAGCAGCTTGGCTCTAAGCTCTGGGGCCAACGTCCTGACTTTC.

The chain employs TRBV6-5 and TRBJ2-2; tentative D call: TRBD1 (7 bases). The V end was cut by 0 bases, the J end by 9 bases, with 14 bases between. The CDR3 runs 15 residues. CDR1 is MNHEY and CDR2 is SVGAGI in the germline V gene. CDR3 sequence (DNA): TGTGCCAGCAGTTACTCGGCAGGGGGGCAAAGGGAGCTGTTTTTT. It specifies CASSYSAGGQRELFF.

This chain connects TRBV21-1 to TRBJ1-5. TRBV21-1 is recorded as a pseudogene. This CDR3 comprises 15 residues. This CDR3 is CASSKQGSSNQPQHF. The CDR3, as DNA: TGTGCCAGCAGCAAACAAGGGAGCAGCAATCAGCCCCAGCATTTT.

CDR3 sequence (DNA): TGTGCCAGCAGCTTGGGAGAGGTGGGACAAGAGACCCAGTACTTC. Translating it yields CASSLGEVGQETQYF. V gene TRBV7-9 combines with J gene TRBJ2-5; possible D gene TRBD2, 5 bases. This CDR3 region has 15 residues. V was clipped by 3 bases and J by 2 bases, with 13 bases between them. The V gene's germline CDR1 is SEHNR and CDR2 FQNEAQ (reference sequence). Full variable domain (outside the CDR3, taken from reference TRBV7-9 and TRBJ2-5): DTGVSQNPRHKITKRGQNVTFRCDPISEHNRLYWYRQTLGQGPEFLTYFQNEAQLEKSRLLSDRFSAERPKGSFSTLEIQRTEQGDSAMYLCASSLGEVGQETQYFGPGTRLLVL.

This chain joins TRBV9 and TRBJ1-1; no clear D gene. This CDR3 contains 15 residues. The ends were cut back, 0 bases at V and 0 bases at J, with 9 bases in the middle. Per germline, CDR1 SGDLS and CDR2 YYNGEE. The chain's CDR3 is CASSVVGSLNTEAFF. The CDR3 coding sequence is TGTGCCAGCAGCGTAGTAGGCAGCCTGAACACTGAAGCTTTCTTT.

This clone was recorded once. CDR3 DNA: TGTGCCAGCAGCCGGACAGGGGGGGATGAAAAACTGTTTTTT. Protein: CASSRTGGDEKLFF. The chain joins TRBV3-1 (or the pseudogene TRBV3-2) to TRBJ1-4; TRBD1 matches 10 bases. The germline V gene encodes CDR1 LGHDT and CDR2 YNNKEL (reference sequence). V shed 4 bases and J 6 bases; nucleotides not matched to a gene: 2. CDR3 length equals 14 residues.

The chain has TRBV27 and TRBJ2-2; 12 nucleotides agree with TRBD1. The CDR3 sequence is 17 residues long. Per the germline V gene, CDR1 is MNHEY and CDR2 is SMNVEV (reference sequence). The V and J ends lost 8 bases and 6 bases, in that order; junction bases with no gene match: 13. The CDR3: CASSSIGTGGIAGELFF. The DNA of the CDR3 is TGTGCCAGCTCCTCTATTGGGACAGGGGGCATCGCCGGGGAGCTGTTTTTT.

The gene calls are TRBV7-3 and TRBJ1-4, with TRBD1 identical over 8 bases. Trimming cost V 5 bases and J 3 bases; bases outside gene matches: 5. Per the germline V gene, CDR1 is SGHTA and CDR2 is FQGTGA. The CDR3 runs to 15 residues. CDR3 sequence: CASSPTGGANEKLFF. CDR3 DNA: TGTGCCAGCAGCCCTACAGGGGGAGCTAATGAAAAACTGTTTTTT.

This chain uses TRBV19 with TRBJ1-5, with 8 bases lining up with TRBD1. The junction had 3 bases not matched to a gene; V was cut back by 6 bases and J by 5 bases. The CDR3 is 13 residues long. Germline V gene sequence: CDR1 LNHDA, CDR2 SQIVND (reference sequence). This CDR3 is CASSPGGDQPQHF. CDR3 in DNA: TGTGCCAGTAGCCCAGGGGGCGATCAGCCCCAGCATTTT.

This chain's CDR3 is CASSQGGNSIQYF. For the CDR3, the DNA is TGTGCCAGCAGCCAAGGCGGGAACTCAATTCAGTACTTC. The chain links TRBV3-1 (or the pseudogene TRBV3-2) to TRBJ2-4, with D tentatively TRBD2 (6 bases). This CDR3 is 13 amino acids long. Per the germline V gene, CDR1 is LGHDT and CDR2 is YNNKEL (reference sequence). Trimming took off 1 base at V and 10 bases at J, with 11 bases between the two ends.